The 31 T cell receptor beta chains below come from one sample, sequenced in a study of blood T cell repertoires in COVID-19. Profiling relied on immunoSEQ multiplex PCR, and the TCRdb table lists in-frame clones only, not all of them. The sample has 100,000 or so clones, more than 90% seen once; the top ten hold about 4.5%. What was sequenced was peripheral blood. These receptors all come from a human donor with active COVID-19. The donor label of this sample is uncertain.

Note on this clone: The sample contains more than one DNA sequence encoding this CDR3. The V gene is TRBV18, the J gene TRBJ1-1; D may be TRBD1 (5 bases). The CDR3 covers 13 residues. V gave up 0 bases and J gave up 3 bases, with 5 bases separating them. Per the germline V gene, CDR1 is KGHSH and CDR2 is LQKENI. The CDR3 sequence is CASSPPGDTEAFF. CDR3 sequence (DNA): TGTGCCAGCTCACCACCAGGGGACACTGAAGCTTTCTTT.

This chain links TRBV7-2 with TRBJ1-1, with D unclear. In germline, CDR1 is SGHTA, CDR2 FQGNSA. The CDR3 totals 14 residues. V lost 1 base and J 0 bases, leaving 6 bases between the germline ends. The CDR3: CASSLGGMNTEAFF. The CDR3, as DNA: TGTGCCAGCAGCTTAGGAGGCATGAACACTGAAGCTTTCTTT.

The V and J genes are TRBV11-3 and TRBJ2-3; the match to TRBD2 covers 8 bases. The CDR3 extends over 15 amino acids. In germline, CDR1 is SGHNT, CDR2 YENEEA. Trimming removed 5 bases from V and 5 bases from J; junction bases left unmatched: 9. The chain's CDR3 is CASSLSGAERDTQYF. Written as DNA, the CDR3 is TGTGCCAGCAGCCTTAGCGGGGCCGAACGAGATACGCAGTATTTT.

The gene calls are TRBV5-1 and TRBJ2-7, with 7 bases aligning to TRBD2. Germline loops: CDR1 SGHRS, CDR2 YFSETQ. With 0 bases clipped from V and 3 bases from J, the junction kept 3 bases outside the gene matches. The length of the CDR3 is 14 residues. The CDR3 region is CASSLDPSGYEQYF. CDR3 sequence (DNA): TGCGCCAGCAGCTTGGATCCTAGCGGCTACGAGCAGTACTTC.

The chain uses TRBV6-5 and TRBJ1-1; D ambiguous. CDR1 MNHEY and CDR2 SVGAGI come from the germline V gene. The CDR3 runs 12 residues. V lost 8 bases and J lost 1, with 8 bases in between. The chain's CDR3 is CASDNPNTEAFF. For the CDR3, the DNA is TGTGCCAGCGACAACCCGAACACTGAAGCTTTCTTT.

The chain couples TRBV19 to TRBJ1-2; TRBD1 agrees at 8 bases. In germline, CDR1 is LNHDA, CDR2 SQIVND (reference sequence). The CDR3 is 16 residues long. Trimming took 4 bases from V and 2 from J; bases not matched to a gene: 9. The CDR3, as DNA: TGTGCCAGTAGTAACCATCCGGGACAGGCGAACTATGGCTACACCTTC. Translating it yields CASSNHPGQANYGYTF.

The rearrangement links TRBV12-3 or TRBV12-4 to TRBJ2-7; D is undetermined. Trimming stripped 5 bases from V and 1 base from J, with 3 bases between. CDR3 size: 11 residues. For the CDR3, the DNA is TGTGCCAGCAGTACATCCTACGAGCAGTACTTC. It yields the protein CASSTSYEQYF.

The genes are TRBV5-1 and TRBJ2-7; D perhaps matches TRBD1 (5 bases). Germline values: CDR1 SGHRS, CDR2 YFSETQ. The CDR3 has 14 amino acids. V was pared by 1 base and J by 2 bases, with 10 bases between. The CDR3 sequence is CASSLIQVTYEQYF. In DNA form, the CDR3 reads TGCGCCAGCAGCTTGATACAGGTTACCTACGAGCAGTACTTC. Looking up the rest from reference TRBV5-1 and TRBJ2-7 gives the full variable domain: KAGVTQTPRYLIKTRGQQVTLSCSPISGHRSVSWYQQTPGQGLQFLFEYFSETQRNKGNFPGRFSGRQFSNSRSEMNVSTLELGDSALYLCASSLIQVTYEQYFGPGTRLTVT.

The CDR3, as DNA: TGTGCCAGCAGCTTAGATTTGGCTGCCCAGACCCAGTACTTC. Protein sequence: CASSLDLAAQTQYF. The chain combines TRBV11-2 with TRBJ2-5; D remains unclear. V was cut by 0 bases and J by 6 bases, with 11 bases left in between. Germline CDR1 is SGHAT and CDR2 is FQNNGV. The CDR3 sequence is 14 residues long.

The rearrangement links TRBV5-1 to TRBJ2-3; D is possibly TRBD2 (6 bases). Germline V gives CDR1 SGHRS, CDR2 YFSETQ. The length of the CDR3 is 13 residues. Trimming shortened V by 6 bases and J by 8 bases, and 16 bases separated the two germline ends. The CDR3 protein is CASTERTEGTQYF. In DNA form, the CDR3 reads TGCGCCAGCACCGAGCGGACGGAGGGTACGCAGTATTTT.

Written as DNA, the CDR3 is TGTGCCAGCAGTTTATCGAAGGAGGAGGGCCCTCCCCCAGATACGCAGTATTTT. Protein product: CASSLSKEEGPPPDTQYF. The V gene is TRBV27, the J gene TRBJ2-3, with D possibly TRBD2 on 6 matching bases. Trimming took 0 bases from V and 4 from J, leaving 20 bases between them. CDR3 length: 18 amino acids. CDR1 and CDR2 from the germline V gene are MNHEY and SMNVEV (reference sequence).

The chain joins TRBV7-2 to TRBJ2-5, with a tentative D call TRBD2 (5 bases). CDR3 length: 15 residues. Per the germline V gene, CDR1 is SGHTA and CDR2 is FQGNSA. V was pared by 1 base and J by 6 bases, with 15 bases between. CDR3 sequence reads: CASSLERLGRQTQYF. CDR3 DNA: TGTGCCAGCAGCTTAGAGCGGCTGGGAAGGCAGACCCAGTACTTC.

The rearrangement uses TRBV6-5 and TRBJ2-7; no firm D call. V was pared by 6 bases and J by 3 bases, with 6 bases between. The germline CDR1 and CDR2 sequences are MNHEY and SVGAGI. The CDR3 has 11 amino acids. The CDR3 DNA reads TGTGCCAGCAGCCGAGGCTACGAGCAGTACTTC. Protein sequence: CASSRGYEQYF.

The genes are TRBV29-1 and TRBJ1-1; no firm D call. CDR3 length: 14 residues. From germline, CDR1 is SQVTM and CDR2 ANQGSEA. V shed 4 bases and J shed 4 bases, with 16 bases lying between them. CDR3 nucleotide sequence: TGCAGCGTTGCCGGACTAGGGTGGACCACTGAAGCTTTCTTT. Amino acids: CSVAGLGWTTEAFF.

V and J are TRBV5-4 and TRBJ1-1; D is undetermined. The CDR3 sequence is 13 residues long. Germline V gene sequence: CDR1 SGHNT, CDR2 YYREEE (reference sequence). The V and J ends lost 2 bases and 3 bases respectively, with 8 bases between them. CDR3 residues: CASSLREHTEAFF. The DNA of the CDR3 is TGTGCCAGCAGCTTAAGGGAGCACACTGAAGCTTTCTTT.

J is TRBJ1-2 and V is TRBV6-2 or TRBV6-3; D not resolved. The germline CDR1 and CDR2 sequences are MNHEY and SVGEGT. V lost 4 bases to trimming and J lost 5 bases, with 14 bases between them. The CDR3 spans 14 residues. The CDR3 spells CASSFHSGEYGYTF. The CDR3 DNA follows: TGTGCCAGCAGTTTCCACTCCGGGGAATATGGCTACACCTTC.

CDR3 in amino acids: CASTSAGGGQETQYF. The DNA of the CDR3 is TGCGCCAGCACTTCTGCGGGAGGCGGGCAAGAGACCCAGTACTTC. The V and J genes are TRBV5-1 and TRBJ2-5; 8 nucleotides agree with TRBD2. The CDR3 runs 15 residues. V shed 6 bases, J shed 2 bases, and the junction held 9 bases outside the gene matches. Germline values: CDR1 SGHRS, CDR2 YFSETQ. The full variable domain, in which reference TRBV5-1 and TRBJ2-5 provide the parts outside the CDR3, is KAGVTQTPRYLIKTRGQQVTLSCSPISGHRSVSWYQQTPGQGLQFLFEYFSETQRNKGNFPGRFSGRQFSNSRSEMNVSTLELGDSALYLCASTSAGGGQETQYFGPGTRLLVL.

This rearrangement joins TRBV27 to TRBJ2-1; 12 positions agree with TRBD2. Germline loops: CDR1 MNHEY, CDR2 SMNVEV (reference sequence). Losses at the gene ends were 1 base for V and 5 bases for J; bases not matched to a gene: 3. This CDR3 comprises 16 residues. The CDR3 DNA is TGTGCCAGCAGTTTATTCCTAGCGGGGGGGAACAATGAGCAGTTCTTC. Protein sequence: CASSLFLAGGNNEQFF.

The chain carries TRBV5-1 and TRBJ2-7; tentative D call: TRBD1 (6 bases). V was pared by 2 bases and J by 6 bases, with 18 bases between. This CDR3 has 15 residues. Germline CDR1 and CDR2: SGHRS and YFSETQ. The CDR3 nucleotides read TGCGCCAGCAGCTTCCCGGACAGAGCAGGCTCCGAGCAGTACTTC. It specifies CASSFPDRAGSEQYF. Drawing the rest from reference TRBV5-1 and TRBJ2-7, the complete variable domain is KAGVTQTPRYLIKTRGQQVTLSCSPISGHRSVSWYQQTPGQGLQFLFEYFSETQRNKGNFPGRFSGRQFSNSRSEMNVSTLELGDSALYLCASSFPDRAGSEQYFGPGTRLTVT.

The chain employs TRBV28 and TRBJ2-7; the D gene is possibly TRBD1 (6 bases). Germline values: CDR1 MDHEN, CDR2 SYDVKM. CDR3 length equals 13 residues. V lost 10 bases to trimming and J lost 2 bases, with 15 bases between them. The CDR3 reads CATMGTSTYEQYF. CDR3 sequence (DNA): TGTGCCACCATGGGGACAAGCACCTACGAGCAGTACTTC.

This clone was detected only once. This sequence joins TRBV5-6 and TRBJ1-1; the D is unclear. From germline, CDR1 is SGHDT and CDR2 YYEEEE. V was shortened by 2 bases and J by 3 bases, with 11 bases between the two germline ends. CDR3 size: 14 residues. This chain's CDR3 is CASSFGIGDTEAFF. CDR3 nucleotide sequence: TGTGCCAGCAGCTTTGGGATCGGGGACACTGAAGCTTTCTTT. The whole variable domain, remainder taken from reference TRBV5-6 and TRBJ1-1, is DAGVTQSPTHLIKTRGQQVTLRCSPKSGHDTVSWYQQALGQGPQFIFQYYEEEERQRGNFPDRFSGHQFPNYSSELNVNALLLGDSALYLCASSFGIGDTEAFFGQGTRLTVV.

This clone was detected only once. V is TRBV21-1 and J is TRBJ2-2; the table's D call, TRBD1, was not checked against the DNA. TRBV21-1 is a listed pseudogene. This CDR3 contains 15 residues. The CDR3 DNA reads TGTGCCAGCATCCGGGACAGGGTTTACCCCGGGGAGCTGTTTTTT. It yields the protein CASIRDRVYPGELFF.

The rearrangement links TRBV11-2 to TRBJ2-2; the D gene is possibly TRBD2 (7 bases). The germline V gene encodes CDR1 SGHAT and CDR2 FQNNGV. The V end was cut by 2 bases, the J end by 7 bases, with 14 bases between. The CDR3 extends over 15 amino acids. The CDR3 DNA is TGTGCCAGCAGCTTACGGGGGGCGCAGGGCGGGGAGCTGTTTTTT. This codes for CASSLRGAQGGELFF.

The count of this clone is one. V and J are TRBV9 and TRBJ2-7; D is unresolved. CDR1 and CDR2 (germline): SGDLS, YYNGEE. The CDR3 is 14 amino acids. Trimming took 4 bases from V and 0 from J, leaving 11 bases between them. Here the CDR3 DNA reads TGTGCCAGCAGCCCCCGACTGAGCTCCTACGAGCAGTACTTC. It is translated as CASSPRLSSYEQYF. Supplemented by reference TRBV9 and TRBJ2-7, the full variable domain reads DSGVTQTPKHLITATGQRVTLRCSPRSGDLSVYWYQQSLDQGLQFLIQYYNGEERAKGNILERFSAQQFPDLHSELNLSSLELGDSALYFCASSPRLSSYEQYFGPGTRLTVT.

This clone has just one count. This chain joins TRBV27 and TRBJ2-2; perhaps TRBD1 as D (5 bases). This CDR3 spans 13 amino acids. The germline V gene has CDR1 MNHEY and CDR2 SMNVEV (reference sequence). Trimming took 4 bases from V and 5 from J, leaving 8 bases between them. CDR3 bases: TGTGCCAGCAGTTCAGGGTGGACCGGGGAGCTGTTTTTT. Amino acid sequence: CASSSGWTGELFF.

The chain uses TRBV4-1 and TRBJ2-7; possibly TRBD1 for D (6 bases). The CDR3 is 16 residues long. Germline V lookup: CDR1 MGHRA, CDR2 YSYEKL. The ends were cut back, 3 bases at V and 0 bases at J, with 15 bases in the middle. This chain's CDR3 is CASSQHRDTASYEQYF. The CDR3 DNA reads TGCGCCAGCAGCCAGCACCGGGACACCGCCTCCTACGAGCAGTACTTC.

As regards this clone: One junction end disagrees with the germline gene, perhaps due to a read error. The genes are TRBV5-4 and TRBJ2-2, with 9 nucleotides matching TRBD2. The CDR3 has 17 amino acids. Germline V CDR1 and CDR2: SGHNT, YYREEE (reference sequence). The CDR3 reads CTSSLRRGGLNTGELFF. In DNA form, the CDR3 reads TGTACCAGCAGCTTGCGGCGGGGGGGGTTGAACACCGGGGAGCTGTTTTTT. Full variable domain (missing parts from reference TRBV5-4 and TRBJ2-2): ETGVTQSPTHLIKTRGQQVTLRCSSQSGHNTVSWYQQALGQGPQFIFQYYREEENGRGNFPPRFSGLQFPNYSSELNVNALELDDSALYLCTSSLRRGGLNTGELFFGEGSRLTVL.

The chain links TRBV29-1 to TRBJ1-1; TRBD1 aligns across 7 bases. This CDR3 spans 12 amino acids. Germline-derived CDR1 and CDR2 are SQVTM and ANQGSEA. The trim removed 6 bases at V and 3 bases at J, leaving 4 bases unmatched. CDR3: CSVQGLDTEAFF. The CDR3 DNA reads as TGCAGCGTACAGGGGTTAGACACTGAAGCTTTCTTT.

The rearrangement links TRBV5-5 to TRBJ2-1, with TRBD2 identical over 8 bases. CDR1 SGHKS and CDR2 YYEKEE come from the germline V gene (reference sequence). V was clipped by 4 bases and J by 7 bases; unmatched bases: 10. The CDR3 contains 15 residues. CDR3 in amino acids: CASSPTRGGLNEQFF. The CDR3 coding sequence is TGTGCCAGCAGCCCGACACGGGGGGGGTTAAATGAGCAGTTCTTC. Complete variable domain (other parts from reference TRBV5-5 and TRBJ2-1): DAGVTQSPTHLIKTRGQQVTLRCSPISGHKSVSWYQQVLGQGPQFIFQYYEKEERGRGNFPDRFSARQFPNYSSELNVNALLLGDSALYLCASSPTRGGLNEQFFGPGTRLTVL.

The chain couples TRBV19 to TRBJ1-5; D possibly corresponds to TRBD1 (6 bases). This CDR3 has 16 amino acids. Looked up from germline, CDR1 is LNHDA and CDR2 is SQIVND (reference sequence). Trimming removed 1 base at V and 3 bases at J, with 13 bases between. The DNA for the CDR3 is TGTGCCAGTAGTATAGGGGGCAGGGGATACAATCAGCCCCAGCATTTT. This encodes CASSIGGRGYNQPQHF.

The rearrangement joins TRBV20-1 to TRBJ2-7; D gene unclear. Germline V lookup: CDR1 DFQATT, CDR2 SNEGSKA (reference sequence). The CDR3 extends over 13 amino acids. The V end lost 3 bases, the J end lost 2 bases, and 11 bases lay between the germline ends. In nucleotides, the CDR3 is TGCAGTGCTAGTCACAGCCCTCCCTACGAGCAGTACTTC. Its translation: CSASHSPPYEQYF.